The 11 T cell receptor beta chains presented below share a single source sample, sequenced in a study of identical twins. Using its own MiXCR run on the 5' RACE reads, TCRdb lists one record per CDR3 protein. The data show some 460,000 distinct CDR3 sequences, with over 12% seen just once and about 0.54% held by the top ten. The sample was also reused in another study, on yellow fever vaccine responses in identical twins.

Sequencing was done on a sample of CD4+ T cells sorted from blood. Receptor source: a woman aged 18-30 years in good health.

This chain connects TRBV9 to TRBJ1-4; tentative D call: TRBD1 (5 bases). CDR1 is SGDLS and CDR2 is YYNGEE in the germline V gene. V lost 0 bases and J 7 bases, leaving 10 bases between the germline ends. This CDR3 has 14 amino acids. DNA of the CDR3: TGTGCCAGCAGCGTAGGACAGCCGGGTGAAAAACTGTTTTTT. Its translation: CASSVGQPGEKLFF.

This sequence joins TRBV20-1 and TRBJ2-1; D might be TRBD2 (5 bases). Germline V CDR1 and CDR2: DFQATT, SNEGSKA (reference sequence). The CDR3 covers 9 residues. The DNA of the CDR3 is TGCACCCCACGGGGAGAGCAGTTCTTC. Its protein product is CTPRGEQFF.

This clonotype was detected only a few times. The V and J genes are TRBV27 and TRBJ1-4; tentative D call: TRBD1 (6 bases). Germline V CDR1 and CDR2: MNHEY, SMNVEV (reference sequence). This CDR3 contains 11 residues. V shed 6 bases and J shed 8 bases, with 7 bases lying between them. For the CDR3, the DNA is TGTGCCAGCAGGGACAGAGAAAAACTGTTTTTT. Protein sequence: CASRDREKLFF.

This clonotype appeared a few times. In DNA form, the CDR3 reads TGTGCCAGCTCACCAGAGGTCTTCAGCTACAATGAGCAGTTCTTC. Translated: CASSPEVFSYNEQFF. The chain combines TRBV18 with TRBJ2-1; no reliable D call. V lost 2 bases and J lost 3, with 11 bases in between. The CDR3 loop spans 15 amino acids. Per the germline V gene, CDR1 is KGHSH and CDR2 is LQKENI.

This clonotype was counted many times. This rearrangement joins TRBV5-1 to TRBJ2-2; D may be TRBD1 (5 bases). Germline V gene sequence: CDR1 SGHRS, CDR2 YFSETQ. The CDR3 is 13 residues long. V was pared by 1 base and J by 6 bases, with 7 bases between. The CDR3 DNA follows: TGCGCCAGCAGCTTGAAAGGGGCCGGGGAGCTGTTTTTT. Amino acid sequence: CASSLKGAGELFF.

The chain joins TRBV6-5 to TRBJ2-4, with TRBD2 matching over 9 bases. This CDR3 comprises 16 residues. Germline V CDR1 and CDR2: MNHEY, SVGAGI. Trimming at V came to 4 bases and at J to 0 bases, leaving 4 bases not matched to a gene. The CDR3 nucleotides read TGTGCCAGCAGTTCGACTAGCGGCGGAGCCAAAAACATTCAGTACTTC. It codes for CASSSTSGGAKNIQYF.

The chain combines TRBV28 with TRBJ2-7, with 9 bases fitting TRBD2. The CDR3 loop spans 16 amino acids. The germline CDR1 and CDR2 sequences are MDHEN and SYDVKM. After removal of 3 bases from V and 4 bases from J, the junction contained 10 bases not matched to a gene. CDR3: CASSFPAGGMSYEQYF. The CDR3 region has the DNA TGTGCCAGCAGTTTCCCAGCGGGGGGCATGTCTTACGAGCAGTACTTC. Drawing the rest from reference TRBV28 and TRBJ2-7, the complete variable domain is DVKVTQSSRYLVKRTGEKVFLECVQDMDHENMFWYRQDPGLGLRLIYFSYDVKMKEKGDIPEGYSVSREKKERFSLILESASTNQTSMYLCASSFPAGGMSYEQYFGPGTRLTVT.

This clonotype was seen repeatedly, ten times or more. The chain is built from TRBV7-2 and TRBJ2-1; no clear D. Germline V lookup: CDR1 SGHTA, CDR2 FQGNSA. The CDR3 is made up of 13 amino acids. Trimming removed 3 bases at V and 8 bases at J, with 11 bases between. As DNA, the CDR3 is TGTGCCAGCAGCTTCGGACGGCAGTATGAGCAGTTCTTC. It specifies CASSFGRQYEQFF.

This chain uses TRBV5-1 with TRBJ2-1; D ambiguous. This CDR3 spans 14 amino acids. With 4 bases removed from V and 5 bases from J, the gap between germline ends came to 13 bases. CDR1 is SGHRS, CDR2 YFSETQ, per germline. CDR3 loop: CASSRVPPDNEQFF. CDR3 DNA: TGCGCCAGCAGCCGGGTTCCCCCTGACAATGAGCAGTTCTTC.

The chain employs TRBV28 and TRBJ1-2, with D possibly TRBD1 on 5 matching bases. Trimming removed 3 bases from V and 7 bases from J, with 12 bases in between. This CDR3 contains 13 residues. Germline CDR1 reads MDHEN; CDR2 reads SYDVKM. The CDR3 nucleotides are TGTGCCAGCAGTTTCTCAGGGTCGGGTGGCTACACCTTC. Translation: CASSFSGSGGYTF.

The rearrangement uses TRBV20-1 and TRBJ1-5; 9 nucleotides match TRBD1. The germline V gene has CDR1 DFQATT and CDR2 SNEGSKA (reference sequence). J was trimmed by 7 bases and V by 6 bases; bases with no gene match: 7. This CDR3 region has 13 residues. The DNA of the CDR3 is TGCAGTGCCCCGGGACAGGGTTACCAGCCCCAGCATTTT. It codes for CSAPGQGYQPQHF.